The rows below give T cell receptor beta chains drawn from one sample of a study of T cells in Graves' hyperthyroidism and ophthalmopathy. A single record per CDR3 protein comes from TCRdb applying MiXCR to the multiplex PCR reads. The profile covers some 210,000 distinct CDR3 sequences, with 17% appearing a single time and approximately 50% taken by the ten largest. The sequenced sample consisted of blood. These receptors came from a man aged 50-59 years with Graves' hyperthyroidism. The CDR3 runs from the conserved cysteine through the conserved F or W. Fields, in order: CDR3 protein, clone size, V gene. Clone size is shown for a subset of rows, as once, few, many or a class of expanded clone.

CASSPVTGGGYEQYF,many,TRBV5-1
CASSLYRGWTDTQYF,few,TRBV5-1
CASSHRRERTDTQYF,few,TRBV4-3
CASSANPLSGANVLTF,.,TRBV5-1
CASSPGHSTDTQYF,.,TRBV7-9
CAWNGRSNYGYTF,many,TRBV30
CSARDRGGQETQYF,many,TRBV20-1
CASSPVGPGSGTQYF,many,TRBV18
CASASGRYYEQYF,many,TRBV7-9
CSARDLYSQPQHF,many,TRBV20-1
CASSSDGRVGNSPLHF,once,TRBV28
CASREAPYGYTF,few,TRBV28
CATSRGGVSGANVLTF,few,TRBV24-1
CSASTTASYEQYF,.,TRBV20-1
CAWSVEGLRLEQYF,many,TRBV30
CSASFGAKETQYF,.,TRBV20-1
CASSVIPMREYEQYF,many,TRBV5-1
CAWSRRQAGDYGYTF,many,TRBV30
CASSEAQGGADTQYF,few,TRBV6-1
CASSLGTGNEKLFF,many,TRBV11-2
CASSISPGQHTGELFF,few,TRBV19
CASGSGRGPETQYF,few,TRBV27
CASSLSLETQYF,many,TRBV11-2
CASSFTGTGEETQYF,.,TRBV11-2
CASSPGGAGEETQYF,.,TRBV18
CASSPTGSLPPDTQYF,.,TRBV7-9
CASSPTGYQETQYF,many,TRBV7-8
CASSGDRAGYGYTF,many,TRBV11-2
CASSWGQGESPLHF,many,TRBV27
CAWRLAGTADTQYF,many,TRBV30
CASSMIPGTGPYEQYF,few,TRBV19
CSGWETQYF,many,TRBV29-1
CASSLAGVVHEQFF,.,TRBV7-8
CSAASGTADQPQHF,many,TRBV20-1
CASRPTSIYEQYF,few,TRBV28
CASGLAYEQYF,many,TRBV12-5
CASSLDREETQYF,many,TRBV18
CASSSLLAASSYNEQFF,many,TRBV12-3/TRBV12-4
CASSSGRGGYEQYF,many,TRBV7-9
CASSQVGPTDTQYF,many,TRBV3-1
CASSLSSSRDSLEAFF,many,TRBV5-8
CASMGGTSGSGDEQFF,.,TRBV4-2
CASSRAGYPYEQYF,many,TRBV5-1
CASRTSGDRGEQYF,many,TRBV6-1
CASSQWQNTDTQYF,many,TRBV4-1
CASSQTSGSYEQYF,many,TRBV12-3/TRBV12-4
CAISLGGARNEQFF,.,TRBV10-3
CATLHGGGTEAFF,many,TRBV3-1
CSAREGGYEQYF,.,TRBV20-1
CASRQEVDPKDEQFF,many,TRBV11-3
CASSFWGSNQPQHF,few,TRBV12-3/TRBV12-4
CASSDGTQYEQYF,many,TRBV2
CASSPTGFGGNQPQHF,.,TRBV5-1
CASSHSGQRNNEQFF,.,TRBV3-1
CASSPNQGLETQYF,few,TRBV6-1
CASSSPGVSTDTQYF,many,TRBV28
CASSQERGWRGGETQYF,few,TRBV3-1
CASSSTGLAGELFF,.,TRBV19
CASSLSPPGELFF,many,TRBV27